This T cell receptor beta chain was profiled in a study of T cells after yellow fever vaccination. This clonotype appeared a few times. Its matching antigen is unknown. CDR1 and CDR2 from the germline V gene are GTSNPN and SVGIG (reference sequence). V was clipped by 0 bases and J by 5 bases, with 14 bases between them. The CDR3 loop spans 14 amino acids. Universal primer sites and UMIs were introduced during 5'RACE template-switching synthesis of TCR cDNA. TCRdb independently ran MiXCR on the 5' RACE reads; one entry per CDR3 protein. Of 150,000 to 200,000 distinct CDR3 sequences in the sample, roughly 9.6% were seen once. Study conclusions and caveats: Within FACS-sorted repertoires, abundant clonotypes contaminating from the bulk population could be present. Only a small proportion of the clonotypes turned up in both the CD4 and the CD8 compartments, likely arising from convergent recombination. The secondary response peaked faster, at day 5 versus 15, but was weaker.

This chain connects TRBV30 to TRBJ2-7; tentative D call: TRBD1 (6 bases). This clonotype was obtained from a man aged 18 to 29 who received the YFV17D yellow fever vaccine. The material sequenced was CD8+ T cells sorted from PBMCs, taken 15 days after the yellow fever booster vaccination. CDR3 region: CAWSVGQGLDEQYF. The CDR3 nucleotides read TGTGCCTGGAGTGTGGGGCAGGGGTTGGACGAGCAGTACTTC. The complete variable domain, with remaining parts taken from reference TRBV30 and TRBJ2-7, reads SQTIHQWPATLVQPVGSPLSLECTVEGTSNPNLYWYRQAAGRGLQLLFYSVGIGQISSEVPQNLSASRPQDRQFILSSKKLLLSDSGFYLCAWSVGQGLDEQYFGPGTRLTVT.